The clone carrying this T cell receptor (beta chain) was seen only a few times. Its specificity is not known. The source of the sample is a study of blood T cells in healthy people across ages. A second PCR of 7 to 11 cycles used a sample-barcoded 5' primer and a J-beta primer mix. Every single cDNA molecule received a tag from a template-switch adaptor with 12 random nucleotides. One entry per CDR3 protein results from TCRdb running MiXCR on the 5' RACE reads. The sample consists of about 1 million distinct CDR3 sequences, under 45% of them appearing once. The study, taken as a whole, reports: Roughly linearly, TCR beta diversity per million T cells fell as age increased.

The authors extracted at least 5.5 micrograms of total RNA per sample. The receptor was isolated from an older woman in good health. The material sequenced was blood.

The CDR3 here is CASSQGVGQGATGYEQYF. For the CDR3, the DNA is TGCGCCAGCAGCCAAGGCGTTGGACAGGGGGCGACTGGATACGAGCAGTACTTC. V usage is TRBV4-1 and J usage is TRBJ2-7, with 11 bases lining up with TRBD1. Per the germline V gene, CDR1 is MGHRA and CDR2 is YSYEKL. Trimming took 1 base from V and 4 from J; bases not matched to a gene: 12. The CDR3 runs 18 residues.